The 25 T cell receptor beta chains in this list originate from one sample, sequenced in a study of CD8 T cells in Susac syndrome. Roughly 0.45 to 1 ug RNA was reverse transcribed with random hexamers. TCRdb re-analysed the immunoSEQ multiplex PCR reads in MiXCR, keeping a single row per CDR3 protein. The data show about 80,000 distinct CDR3 sequences, 95% to 97% seen once. Source material: CD8+ T cells from PBMCs. Every receptor here comes from a human donor with Susac syndrome.

The J gene is TRBJ1-2, the V gene TRBV7-9, with D unclear. CDR1 is SEHNR, CDR2 FQNEAQ, per germline (reference sequence). The CDR3 spans 16 residues. V gave up 5 bases and J gave up 1 base, with 17 bases separating them. CDR3 coding DNA: TGTGCCAGCAGCGTTGAGACTGCCCTCGTTAACTATGGCTACACCTTC. Amino acids: CASSVETALVNYGYTF.

The chain combines TRBV29-1 with TRBJ2-7; TRBD1 matches 9 bases. This CDR3 is 14 amino acids long. Losses at the gene ends were 7 bases for V and 3 bases for J; bases not matched to a gene: 10. Germline CDR1 is SQVTM and CDR2 is ANQGSEA. The CDR3 reads CSAGGAGQGYEQYF. CDR3 DNA: TGCAGCGCCGGAGGAGCGGGACAGGGCTACGAGCAGTACTTC.

The chain combines TRBV29-1 with TRBJ2-1; 10 bases are shared with TRBD2. The trim removed 3 bases at V and 8 bases at J, leaving 7 bases unmatched. Germline lookup yields CDR1 SQVTM and CDR2 ANQGSEA. The CDR3 spans 14 residues. The CDR3 region is CSVDGLAALDEQFF. The CDR3 DNA reads TGCAGCGTTGACGGACTAGCGGCCTTAGATGAGCAGTTCTTC.

V and J are TRBV5-6 and TRBJ2-5; D might be TRBD1 or TRBD2, each matching 5 bases. Trimming left V 1 base short and J 4 bases short, with 14 bases between. Germline V gene lookup returns CDR1 SGHDT and CDR2 YYEEEE. The CDR3 consists of 15 residues. This CDR3 reads CASSLRSGRGETQYF. The CDR3 DNA follows: TGTGCCAGCAGCTTGCGGTCAGGGAGAGGAGAGACCCAGTACTTC.

The genes are TRBV12-3 or TRBV12-4 and TRBJ1-1, with TRBD1 matching 7 bases. With 6 bases clipped from V and 5 bases from J, the junction kept 9 bases outside the gene matches. The CDR3 extends over 14 amino acids. The chain's CDR3 is CASSRLQGLTEAFF. The CDR3 DNA sequence: TGTGCCAGCAGCAGGTTACAGGGGTTGACTGAAGCTTTCTTT.

The J gene is TRBJ2-7, the V gene TRBV23-1; a weak D match, TRBD2 (5 bases). TRBV23-1 is an ORF for which the function is uncertain. CDR3 length: 15 residues. V was clipped by 4 bases and J by 3 bases, with 16 bases between them. CDR3 sequence: CASSLEFGNFYEQYF. DNA for the CDR3: TGCGCCAGCAGTCTTGAGTTCGGGAATTTCTACGAGCAGTACTTC.

The J gene is TRBJ1-2, the V gene TRBV20-1; a possible D gene is TRBD1 (5 bases). Germline V CDR1 and CDR2: DFQATT, SNEGSKA (reference sequence). V lost 0 bases and J lost 2, with 16 bases in between. The CDR3 has 16 amino acids. CDR3 sequence: CSAREKGNVLNYGYTF. The CDR3 DNA is TGCAGTGCTAGAGAGAAGGGGAACGTCTTAAACTATGGCTACACCTTC.

The genes are TRBV7-3 and TRBJ1-2; no clear D. Germline V gives CDR1 SGHTA, CDR2 FQGTGA. CDR3 length: 10 amino acids. V lost 6 bases and J 8 bases, leaving 7 bases between the germline ends. DNA for the CDR3: TGTGCCAGCAGGGGTTTCGGCTACACCTTC. The encoded protein is CASRGFGYTF.

The chain is built from TRBV19 and TRBJ1-5; a weak D match, TRBD1 (6 bases). Germline V gives CDR1 LNHDA, CDR2 SQIVND (reference sequence). The CDR3 runs to 12 residues. Deletions cut 6 bases from V and 7 bases from J, with 10 bases between. The CDR3 DNA sequence: TGTGCCAGTAGCAGGGGTCAACAGCCCCAGCATTTT. This encodes CASSRGQQPQHF.

This clonotype was seen only once. This sequence joins TRBV19 and TRBJ2-1; no reliable D call. Per the germline V gene, CDR1 is LNHDA and CDR2 is SQIVND (reference sequence). V lost 0 bases and J 5 bases, leaving 5 bases between the germline ends. The CDR3 is made up of 13 amino acids. In DNA form, the CDR3 reads TGTGCCAGTAGTATAGAAGAAGACAATGAGCAGTTCTTC. Residues: CASSIEEDNEQFF.

The chain carries TRBV29-1 and TRBJ1-5; no firm D call. Germline V gene lookup returns CDR1 SQVTM and CDR2 ANQGSEA. V shed 1 base and J shed 4 bases, with 8 bases lying between them. The CDR3 runs 13 residues. The CDR3, as DNA: TGCAGCGTTGAAGTCTCAGAGAATCAGCCCCAGCATTTT. This gives the protein CSVEVSENQPQHF.

The V call is TRBV5-6, the J call TRBJ2-6, with D hard to call. CDR1 and CDR2 from the germline V gene are SGHDT and YYEEEE. Trimming left V 7 bases short and J 4 bases short, with 9 bases between. The CDR3 runs 13 residues. The chain's CDR3 is CASSRPGANVLTF. The CDR3 DNA reads as TGTGCCAGCTCCAGGCCCGGGGCCAACGTCCTGACTTTC.

This chain connects TRBV19 to TRBJ1-1; D unresolved. The CDR3 totals 13 residues. V lost 6 bases and J lost 0, with 8 bases in between. From germline, CDR1 is LNHDA and CDR2 SQIVND (reference sequence). The CDR3 region has the DNA TGTGCCAGTAGGATCGGGGTGAACACTGAAGCTTTCTTT. Amino acids: CASRIGVNTEAFF.

V usage is TRBV20-1 and J usage is TRBJ1-2; D ambiguous. This CDR3 has 11 residues. Germline CDR1 DFQATT, CDR2 SNEGSKA (reference sequence). Trimming took 6 bases from V and 8 from J, leaving 13 bases between them. CDR3 sequence: CSAASRLGYTF. The CDR3 nucleotides are TGCAGTGCGGCATCTCGATTGGGCTACACCTTC.

Relative to its sample, this clonotype is medium-sized. CDR3 amino acids: CASTSPEAFYEQYF. CDR3 DNA: TGTGCCAGCACCAGCCCAGAGGCGTTCTACGAGCAGTACTTC. The V gene is TRBV12-3 or TRBV12-4, the J gene TRBJ2-7; D not certain. This CDR3 comprises 14 residues. V lost 7 bases and J 3 bases, leaving 16 bases between the germline ends.

This clonotype was found once. The chain links TRBV21-1 to TRBJ1-1; the D call in the table, TRBD1, was not verified against the DNA. TRBV21-1 is noted as a pseudogene. The CDR3 sequence is 10 residues long. For the CDR3, the DNA is TGTGCCAGCACCAAGGGGGGGGCTTTCTTT. It is translated as CASTKGGAFF.

The table lists this clonotype with a count of one. V usage is TRBV6-1 and J usage is TRBJ1-5, with 12 nucleotides matching TRBD1. From germline, CDR1 is MNHNS and CDR2 SASEGT. The trim removed 5 bases at V and 3 bases at J, leaving 11 bases unmatched. The CDR3 length is 18 residues. The CDR3 spells CASSTPEGQGANNQPQHF. The CDR3 nucleotides read TGTGCCAGCAGTACCCCCGAGGGACAGGGGGCTAACAATCAGCCCCAGCATTTT.

The V gene is TRBV13, the J gene TRBJ2-7; no firm D call. Germline values: CDR1 PRHDT, CDR2 FYEKMQ (reference sequence). The V end lost 5 bases, the J end lost 5 bases, and 4 bases lay between the germline ends. This CDR3 comprises 10 residues. Here the CDR3 DNA reads TGTGCCAGCAGCGGGGACGAGCAGTACTTC. Translation gives CASSGDEQYF.

The V gene is TRBV12-3 or TRBV12-4, the J gene TRBJ2-4; the D is unclear. The CDR3 is made up of 16 amino acids. V gave up 1 base and J gave up 2 bases, with 12 bases separating them. The CDR3 DNA is TGTGCCAGCAGTTTAGAGGCCGGGCGGACCAAAAACATTCAGTACTTC. This gives the protein CASSLEAGRTKNIQYF.

The gene calls are TRBV4-2 and TRBJ1-5, with a weak D call TRBD1 (5 bases). V was cut by 5 bases and J by 4 bases, with 15 bases left in between. Germline loops: CDR1 LGHNA, CDR2 YNFKEQ. This CDR3 region has 15 residues. In DNA, the CDR3 is TGTGCCAGCAGCTCCTCCCTAGGGGCAAATCAGCCCCAGCATTTT. Its protein product is CASSSSLGANQPQHF.

The chain uses TRBV27 and TRBJ2-1, with TRBD2 matching over 7 bases. The CDR3 runs to 13 residues. V lost 6 bases and J lost 6; bases outside the gene matches: 5. Germline V gene data show CDR1 as MNHEY and CDR2 as SMNVEV (reference sequence). CDR3 amino acids: CASRRDYGNEQFF. CDR3 sequence (DNA): TGTGCCAGCAGAAGGGACTATGGCAATGAGCAGTTCTTC.

The rearrangement uses TRBV20-1 and TRBJ2-7; D might be TRBD2 (6 bases). V lost 0 bases and J 3 bases, leaving 12 bases between the germline ends. CDR3 length: 14 residues. Per the germline V gene, CDR1 is DFQATT and CDR2 is SNEGSKA (reference sequence). CDR3 DNA: TGCAGTGCTAGAGAGCGGGACCCGCACTACGAGCAGTACTTC. Protein sequence: CSARERDPHYEQYF.

The chain carries TRBV4-2 and TRBJ2-7; 10 positions agree with TRBD2. CDR1 is LGHNA, CDR2 YNFKEQ, per germline. V dropped 5 bases and J dropped 3; count of bases not matched to a gene: 10. The CDR3 runs 16 residues. The DNA for the CDR3 is TGTGCCAGCAGCAAGGGGACTAGCGACCCCATCTACGAGCAGTACTTC. It yields the protein CASSKGTSDPIYEQYF.

This chain joins TRBV20-1 and TRBJ1-1; TRBD1 might be the D (5 bases). Germline-derived CDR1 and CDR2 are DFQATT and SNEGSKA (reference sequence). Trimming cost V 0 bases and J 4 bases, with 15 bases left between them. The CDR3 runs to 15 residues. This chain's CDR3 is CSARDKGRESTEAFF. The CDR3 region has the DNA TGCAGTGCTAGAGATAAGGGCAGGGAGAGCACTGAAGCTTTCTTT.

This chain joins TRBV28 and TRBJ2-7; D remains ambiguous. This CDR3 spans 12 amino acids. V was shortened by 5 bases and J by 5 bases, with 10 bases between the two germline ends. Germline V gene sequence: CDR1 MDHEN, CDR2 SYDVKM. This chain's CDR3 is CASSLILNEQYF. The CDR3 DNA reads as TGTGCCAGCAGTCTCATCCTCAACGAGCAGTACTTC.